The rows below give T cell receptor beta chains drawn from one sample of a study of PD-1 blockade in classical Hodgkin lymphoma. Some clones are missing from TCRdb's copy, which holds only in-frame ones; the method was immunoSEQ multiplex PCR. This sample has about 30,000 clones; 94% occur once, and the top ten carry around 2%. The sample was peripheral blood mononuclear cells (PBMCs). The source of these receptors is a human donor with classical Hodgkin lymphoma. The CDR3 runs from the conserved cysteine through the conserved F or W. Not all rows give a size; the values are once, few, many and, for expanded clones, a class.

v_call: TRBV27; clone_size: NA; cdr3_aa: CASSSERASTTEAFF
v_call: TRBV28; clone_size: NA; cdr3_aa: CASIPISGQGGSNEQFF
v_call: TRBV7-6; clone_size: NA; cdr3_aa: CASSLVSGGTEAFF
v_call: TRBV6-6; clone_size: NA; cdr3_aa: CASSSLWVEAFF
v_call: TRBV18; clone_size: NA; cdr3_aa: CASSPNPGDEQFF
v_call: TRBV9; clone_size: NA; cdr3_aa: CASSPGQGNGYTF
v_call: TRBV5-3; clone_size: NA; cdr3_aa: CARSLKGGYEQYF
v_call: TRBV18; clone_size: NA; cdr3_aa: CASSHGLAGVTGELFF
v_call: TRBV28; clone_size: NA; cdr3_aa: CASRRDSYEQYF
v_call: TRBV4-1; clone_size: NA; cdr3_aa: CASSQGWLRTSGVSYNEQFF
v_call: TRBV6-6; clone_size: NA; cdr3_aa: CASSSTGVGANVLTF
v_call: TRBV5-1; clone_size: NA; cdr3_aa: CASSFGLGPLYEQYF
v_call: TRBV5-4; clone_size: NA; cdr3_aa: CASSPAGLQETQYF
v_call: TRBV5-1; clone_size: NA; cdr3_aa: CASSLDYSWEPNTGELFF
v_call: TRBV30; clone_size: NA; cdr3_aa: CAWSPEPFPKYYEQYF
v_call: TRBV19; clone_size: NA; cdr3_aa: CASTLSIRWGTNTEAFF
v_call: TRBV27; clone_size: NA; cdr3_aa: CASSLRATGELFF
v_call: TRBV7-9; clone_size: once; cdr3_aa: CASSWRVREGNQPQHF
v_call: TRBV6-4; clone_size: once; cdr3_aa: CASSERGNTEAFF
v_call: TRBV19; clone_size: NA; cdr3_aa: CASSIGRGFNTEAFF
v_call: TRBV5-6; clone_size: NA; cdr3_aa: CASSLGGHNTEAFF
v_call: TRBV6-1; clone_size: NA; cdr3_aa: CASSRGSSNQPQHF
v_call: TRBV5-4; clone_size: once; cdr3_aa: CASSLASSGRGTQYF
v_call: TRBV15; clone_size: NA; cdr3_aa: CATSRDENTEAFF
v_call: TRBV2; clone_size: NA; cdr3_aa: CASSEALGPSVDTQYF
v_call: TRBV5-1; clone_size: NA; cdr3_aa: CASSSGSQEFF
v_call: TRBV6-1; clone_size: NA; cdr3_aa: CASSVGQAFYGYTF
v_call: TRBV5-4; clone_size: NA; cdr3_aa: CASSVRTGLDEQFF
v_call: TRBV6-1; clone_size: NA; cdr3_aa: CASSARQGFGNTIYF
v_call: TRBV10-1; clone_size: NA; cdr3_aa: CASSLGGSYEQYF
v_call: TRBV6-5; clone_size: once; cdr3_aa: CASRPRRYGYTF
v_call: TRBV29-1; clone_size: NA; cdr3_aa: CSASGWFAGELFF
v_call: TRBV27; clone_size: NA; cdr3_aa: CASRRTGGNSPLHF
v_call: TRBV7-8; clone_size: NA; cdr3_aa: CASSLLVGARTEAFF
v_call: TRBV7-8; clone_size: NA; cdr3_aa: CASSGLGRESGGYEQYF
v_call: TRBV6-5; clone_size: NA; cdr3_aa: CASSYNGQQPQHF
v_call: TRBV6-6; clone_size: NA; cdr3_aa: CASSYSRDTEAFF
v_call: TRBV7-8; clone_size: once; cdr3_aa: CASSLGVRTYEQYF
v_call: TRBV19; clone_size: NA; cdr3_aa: CASSPLLYGAGTGELFF
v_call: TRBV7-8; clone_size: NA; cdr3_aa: CASSLAAGPVVGTQYF
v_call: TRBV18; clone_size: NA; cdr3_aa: CASSPFLRGQGQETQYF
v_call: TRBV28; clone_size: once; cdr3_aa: CASSLFGQGAETQYF
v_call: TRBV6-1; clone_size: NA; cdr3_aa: CASNSPQFNQPQHF
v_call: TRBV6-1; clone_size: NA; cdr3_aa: CASSWAGRETQYF
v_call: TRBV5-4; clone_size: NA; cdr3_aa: CASSLDRQQETQYF
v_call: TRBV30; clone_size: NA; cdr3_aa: CAWSKQGDQPQHF
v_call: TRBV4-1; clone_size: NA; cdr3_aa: CASSLNHRGDTEAFF
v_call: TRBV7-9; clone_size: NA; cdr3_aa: CASSLGQGMNTEAFF
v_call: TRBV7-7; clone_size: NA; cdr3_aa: CASSLNRGQGNEQFF
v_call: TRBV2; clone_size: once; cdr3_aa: CASSGTGYSNQPQHF
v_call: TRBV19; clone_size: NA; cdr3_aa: CASSNTYEQYF
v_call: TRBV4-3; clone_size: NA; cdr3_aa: CASSQGIPANTEAFF
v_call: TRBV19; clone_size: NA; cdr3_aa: CASSTGRAPGYEQYF
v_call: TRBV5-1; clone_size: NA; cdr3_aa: CASSLVGPKDTQYF
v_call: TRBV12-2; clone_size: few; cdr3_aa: CASRLEKYEQYF
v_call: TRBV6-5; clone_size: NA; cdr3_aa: CASSRRNPMNTEAFF
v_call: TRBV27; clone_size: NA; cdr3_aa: CASSLLPSSYNSPLHF
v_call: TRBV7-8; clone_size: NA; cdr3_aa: CASSLAGTSAQETQYF
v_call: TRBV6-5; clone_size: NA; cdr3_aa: CASSPESGSFYEQYF